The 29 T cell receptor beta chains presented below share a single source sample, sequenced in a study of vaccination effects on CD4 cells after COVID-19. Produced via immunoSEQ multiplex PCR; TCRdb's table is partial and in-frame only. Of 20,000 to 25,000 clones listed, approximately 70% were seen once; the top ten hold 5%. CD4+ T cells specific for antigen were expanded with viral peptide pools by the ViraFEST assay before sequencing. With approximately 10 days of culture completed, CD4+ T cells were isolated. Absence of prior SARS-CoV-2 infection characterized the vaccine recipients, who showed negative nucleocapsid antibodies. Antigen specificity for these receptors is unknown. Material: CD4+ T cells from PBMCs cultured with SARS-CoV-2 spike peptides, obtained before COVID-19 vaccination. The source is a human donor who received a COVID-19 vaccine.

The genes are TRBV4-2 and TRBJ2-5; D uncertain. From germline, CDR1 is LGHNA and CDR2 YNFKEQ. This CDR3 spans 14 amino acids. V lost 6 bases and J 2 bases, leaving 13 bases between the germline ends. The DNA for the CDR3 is TGTGCCAGCAGTGTAGCAAGCCATCAAGAGACCCAGTACTTC. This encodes CASSVASHQETQYF.

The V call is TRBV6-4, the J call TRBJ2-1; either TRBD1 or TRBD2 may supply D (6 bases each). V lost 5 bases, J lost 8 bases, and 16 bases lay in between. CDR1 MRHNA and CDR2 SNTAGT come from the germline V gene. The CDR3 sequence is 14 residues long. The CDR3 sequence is CASSRGAGMDEQFF. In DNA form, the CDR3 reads TGTGCCAGCAGTAGGGGGGCTGGAATGGATGAGCAGTTCTTC.

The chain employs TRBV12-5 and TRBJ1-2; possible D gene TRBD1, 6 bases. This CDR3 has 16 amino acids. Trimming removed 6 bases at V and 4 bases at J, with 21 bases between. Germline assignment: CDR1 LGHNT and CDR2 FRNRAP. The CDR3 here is CASGPAGGPTGYGYTF. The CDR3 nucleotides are TGTGCTAGTGGGCCCGCGGGGGGCCCAACAGGCTATGGCTACACCTTC.

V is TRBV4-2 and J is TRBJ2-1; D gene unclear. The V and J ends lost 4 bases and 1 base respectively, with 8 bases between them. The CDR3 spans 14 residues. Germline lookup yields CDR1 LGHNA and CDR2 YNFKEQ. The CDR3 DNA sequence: TGTGCCAGCAGCCCGACTGATTCCTACAATGAGCAGTTCTTC. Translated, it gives CASSPTDSYNEQFF.

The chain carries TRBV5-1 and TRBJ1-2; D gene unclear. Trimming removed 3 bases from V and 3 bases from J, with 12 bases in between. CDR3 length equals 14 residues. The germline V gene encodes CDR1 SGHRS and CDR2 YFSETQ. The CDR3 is CASSSEGAYYGYTF. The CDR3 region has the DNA TGCGCCAGCAGCTCAGAGGGCGCCTACTATGGCTACACCTTC.

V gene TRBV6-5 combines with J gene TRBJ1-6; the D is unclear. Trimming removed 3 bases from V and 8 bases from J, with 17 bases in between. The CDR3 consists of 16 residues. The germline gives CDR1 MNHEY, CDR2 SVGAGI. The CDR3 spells CASSYSHIIRDSPLHF. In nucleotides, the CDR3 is TGTGCCAGCAGTTATAGTCACATCATTCGGGATTCACCCCTCCACTTT.

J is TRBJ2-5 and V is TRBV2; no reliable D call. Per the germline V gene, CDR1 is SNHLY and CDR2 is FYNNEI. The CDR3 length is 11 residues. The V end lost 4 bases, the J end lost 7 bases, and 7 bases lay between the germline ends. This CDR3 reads CASSVPGTQYF. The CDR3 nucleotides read TGTGCCAGCAGTGTGCCTGGGACCCAGTACTTC.

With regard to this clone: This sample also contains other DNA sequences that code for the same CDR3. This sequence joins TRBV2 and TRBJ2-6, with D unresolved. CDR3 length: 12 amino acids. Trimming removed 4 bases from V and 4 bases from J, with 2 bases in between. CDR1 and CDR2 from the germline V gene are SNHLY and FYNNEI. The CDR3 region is CASSAGANVLTF. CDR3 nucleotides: TGTGCCAGCAGTGCCGGGGCCAACGTCCTGACTTTC.

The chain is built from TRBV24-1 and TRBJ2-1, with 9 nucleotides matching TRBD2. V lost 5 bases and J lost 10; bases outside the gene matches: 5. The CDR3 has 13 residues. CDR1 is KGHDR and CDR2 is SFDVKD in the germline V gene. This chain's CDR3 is CATSGAAGGEQFF. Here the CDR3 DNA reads TGTGCCACCAGTGGGGCCGCGGGAGGGGAGCAGTTCTTC.

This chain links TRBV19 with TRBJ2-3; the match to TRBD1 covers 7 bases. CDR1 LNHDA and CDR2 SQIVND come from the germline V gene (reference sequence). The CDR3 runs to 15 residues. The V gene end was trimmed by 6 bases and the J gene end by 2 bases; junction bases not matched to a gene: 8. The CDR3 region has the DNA TGTGCCAGTAGCTCAATACAGGGGAACACAGATACGCAGTATTTT. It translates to CASSSIQGNTDTQYF.

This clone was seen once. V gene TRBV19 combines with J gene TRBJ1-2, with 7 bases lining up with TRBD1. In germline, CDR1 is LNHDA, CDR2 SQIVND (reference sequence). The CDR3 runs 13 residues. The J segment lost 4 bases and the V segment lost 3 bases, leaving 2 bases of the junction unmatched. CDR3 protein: CASSMDRPYGYTF. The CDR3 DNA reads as TGTGCCAGTAGTATGGACAGGCCCTATGGCTACACCTTC.

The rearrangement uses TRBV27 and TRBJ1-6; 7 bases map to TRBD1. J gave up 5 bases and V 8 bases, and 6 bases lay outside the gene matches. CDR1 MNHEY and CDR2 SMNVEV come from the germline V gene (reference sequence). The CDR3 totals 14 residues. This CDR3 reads CASLYQGDNSPLHF. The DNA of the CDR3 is TGTGCCAGCCTCTATCAGGGGGATAATTCACCCCTCCACTTT.

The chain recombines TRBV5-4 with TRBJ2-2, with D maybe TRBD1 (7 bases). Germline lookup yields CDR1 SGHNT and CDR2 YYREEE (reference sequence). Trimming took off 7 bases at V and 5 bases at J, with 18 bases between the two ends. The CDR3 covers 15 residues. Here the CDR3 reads CASSAEQGRTGELFF. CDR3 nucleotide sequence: TGTGCCAGCTCGGCGGAACAGGGGAGGACCGGGGAGCTGTTTTTT.

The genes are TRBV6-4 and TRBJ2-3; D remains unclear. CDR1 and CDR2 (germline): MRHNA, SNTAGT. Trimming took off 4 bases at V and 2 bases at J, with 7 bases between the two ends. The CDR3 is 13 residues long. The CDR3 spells CASSGLNTDTQYF. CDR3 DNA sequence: TGTGCCAGCAGTGGGCTCAACACAGATACGCAGTATTTT.

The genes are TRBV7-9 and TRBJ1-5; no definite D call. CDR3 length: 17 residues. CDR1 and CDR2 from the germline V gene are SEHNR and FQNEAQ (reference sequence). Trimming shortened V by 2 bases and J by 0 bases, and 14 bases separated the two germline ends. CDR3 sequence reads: CASSLFPRTDSNQPQHF. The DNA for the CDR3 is TGTGCCAGCAGCTTATTTCCCCGGACGGATAGCAATCAGCCCCAGCATTTT.

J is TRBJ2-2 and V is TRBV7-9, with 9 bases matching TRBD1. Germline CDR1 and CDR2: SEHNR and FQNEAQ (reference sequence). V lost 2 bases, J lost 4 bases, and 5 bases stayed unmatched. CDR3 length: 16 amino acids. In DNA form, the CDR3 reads TGTGCCAGCAGCTTAAGGTTGACAGGGGGCACCGGGGAGCTGTTTTTT. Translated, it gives CASSLRLTGGTGELFF.

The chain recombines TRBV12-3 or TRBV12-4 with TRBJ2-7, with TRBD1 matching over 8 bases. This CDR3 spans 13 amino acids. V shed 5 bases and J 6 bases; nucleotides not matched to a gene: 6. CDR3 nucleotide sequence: TGTGCCAGCAGTACTGACAGGGGTTCCGAGCAGTACTTC. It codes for CASSTDRGSEQYF.

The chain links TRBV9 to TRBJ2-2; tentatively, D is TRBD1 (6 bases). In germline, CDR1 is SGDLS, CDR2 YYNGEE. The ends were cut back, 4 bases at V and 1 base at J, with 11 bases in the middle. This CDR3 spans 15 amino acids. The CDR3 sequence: CASSLTGRNTGELFF. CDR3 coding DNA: TGTGCCAGCAGCCTCACAGGGAGGAACACCGGGGAGCTGTTTTTT.

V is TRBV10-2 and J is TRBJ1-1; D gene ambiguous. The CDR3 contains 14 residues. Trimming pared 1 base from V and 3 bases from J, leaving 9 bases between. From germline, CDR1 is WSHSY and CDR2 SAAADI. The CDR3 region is CASSEYHRDTEAFF. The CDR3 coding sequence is TGCGCCAGCAGTGAGTATCACCGGGACACTGAAGCTTTCTTT.

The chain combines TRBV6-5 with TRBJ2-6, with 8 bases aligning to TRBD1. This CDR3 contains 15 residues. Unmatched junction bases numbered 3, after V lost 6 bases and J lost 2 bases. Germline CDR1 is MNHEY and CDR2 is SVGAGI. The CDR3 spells CASSTGGTGANVLTF. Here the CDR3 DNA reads TGTGCCAGCAGCACAGGGGGAACTGGGGCCAACGTCCTGACTTTC.

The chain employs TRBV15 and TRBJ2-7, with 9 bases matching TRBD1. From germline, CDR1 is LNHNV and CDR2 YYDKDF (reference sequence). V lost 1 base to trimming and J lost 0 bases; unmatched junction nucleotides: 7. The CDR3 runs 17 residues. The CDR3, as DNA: TGTGCCACCAGCAGAGTATTCCGGGACAGGGACTCCTACGAGCAGTACTTC. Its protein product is CATSRVFRDRDSYEQYF.

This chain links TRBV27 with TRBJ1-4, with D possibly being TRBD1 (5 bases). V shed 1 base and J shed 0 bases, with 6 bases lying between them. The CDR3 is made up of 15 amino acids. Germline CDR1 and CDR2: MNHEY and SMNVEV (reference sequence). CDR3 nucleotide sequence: TGTGCCAGCAGTTTATTACAGGCAACTAATGAAAAACTGTTTTTT. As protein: CASSLLQATNEKLFF.

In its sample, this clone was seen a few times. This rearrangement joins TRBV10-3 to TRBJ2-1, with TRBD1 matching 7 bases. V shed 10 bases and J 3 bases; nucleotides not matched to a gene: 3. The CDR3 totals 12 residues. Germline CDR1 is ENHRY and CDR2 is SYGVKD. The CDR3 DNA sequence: TGTGCCACGTGGGACAGCTACAATGAGCAGTTCTTC. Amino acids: CATWDSYNEQFF.

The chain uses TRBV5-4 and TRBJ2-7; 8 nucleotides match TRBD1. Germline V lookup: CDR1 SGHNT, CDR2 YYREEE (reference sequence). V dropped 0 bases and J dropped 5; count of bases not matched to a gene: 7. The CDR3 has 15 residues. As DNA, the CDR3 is TGTGCCAGCAGCTTGGCTACGACAGGGGACCACGAGCAGTACTTC. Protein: CASSLATTGDHEQYF.

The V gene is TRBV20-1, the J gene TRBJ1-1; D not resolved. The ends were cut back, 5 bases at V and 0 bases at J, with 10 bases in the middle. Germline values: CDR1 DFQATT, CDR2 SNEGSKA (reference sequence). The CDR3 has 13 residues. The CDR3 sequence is CSACEPVNTEAFF. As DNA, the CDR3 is TGCAGTGCTTGTGAGCCAGTGAACACTGAAGCTTTCTTT.

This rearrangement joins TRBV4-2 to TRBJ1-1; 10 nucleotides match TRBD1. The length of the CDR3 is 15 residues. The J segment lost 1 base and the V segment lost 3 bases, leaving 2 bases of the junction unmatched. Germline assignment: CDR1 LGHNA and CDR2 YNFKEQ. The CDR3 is CASSQRTGGNTEAFF. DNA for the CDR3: TGTGCCAGCAGCCAGAGGACAGGGGGGAACACTGAAGCTTTCTTT.

This CDR3 is CASRGGQGGQETQYF. Here the CDR3 DNA reads TGTGCCAGCAGAGGGGGACAGGGTGGGCAAGAGACCCAGTACTTC. The chain uses TRBV6-5 and TRBJ2-5, with TRBD1 matching 9 bases. The length of the CDR3 is 15 residues. Germline-derived CDR1 and CDR2 are MNHEY and SVGAGI. The J segment lost 2 bases and the V segment lost 6 bases, leaving 7 bases of the junction unmatched.

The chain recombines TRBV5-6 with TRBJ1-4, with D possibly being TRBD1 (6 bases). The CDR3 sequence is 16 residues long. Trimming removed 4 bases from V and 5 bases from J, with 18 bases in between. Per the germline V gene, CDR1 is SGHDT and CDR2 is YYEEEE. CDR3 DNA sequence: TGTGCCAGCAGCCCCACCAGGTCGGGGGCCAATGAAAAACTGTTTTTT. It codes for CASSPTRSGANEKLFF.

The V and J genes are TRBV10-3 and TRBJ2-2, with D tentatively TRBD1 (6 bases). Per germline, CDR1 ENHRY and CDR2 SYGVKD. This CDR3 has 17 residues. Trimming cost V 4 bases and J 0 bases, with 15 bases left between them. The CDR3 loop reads CAISVFLGQPNTGELFF. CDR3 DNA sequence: TGTGCCATCAGTGTATTTCTGGGACAACCGAACACCGGGGAGCTGTTTTTT.